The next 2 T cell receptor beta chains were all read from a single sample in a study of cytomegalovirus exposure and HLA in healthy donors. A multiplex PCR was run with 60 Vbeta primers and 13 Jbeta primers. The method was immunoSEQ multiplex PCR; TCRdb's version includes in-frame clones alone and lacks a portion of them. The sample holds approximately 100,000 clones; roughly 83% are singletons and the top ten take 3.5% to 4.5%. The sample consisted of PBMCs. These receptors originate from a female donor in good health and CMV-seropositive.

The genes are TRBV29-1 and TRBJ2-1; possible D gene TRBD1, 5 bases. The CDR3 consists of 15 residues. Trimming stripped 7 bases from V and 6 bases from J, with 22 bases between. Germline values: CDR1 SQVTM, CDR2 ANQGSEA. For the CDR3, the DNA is TGCAGCGCTCGGCCCCAGGTAGGGGCTACCAATGAGCAGTTCTTC. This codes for CSARPQVGATNEQFF.

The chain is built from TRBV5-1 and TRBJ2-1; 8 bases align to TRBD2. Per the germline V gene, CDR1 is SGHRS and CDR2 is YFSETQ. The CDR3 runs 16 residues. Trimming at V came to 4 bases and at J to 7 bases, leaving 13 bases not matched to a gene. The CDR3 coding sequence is TGCGCCAGCAGCACTATCGCCGGGACTAGAGCGAATGAGCAGTTCTTC. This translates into CASSTIAGTRANEQFF.